The clone carrying this TCR beta chain showed up just a few times. The PCR employed 60 Vbeta primers together with 13 Jbeta primers. Method: immunoSEQ multiplex PCR; TCRdb's copy keeps in-frame clones and lacks some. The top ten hold about 2.5% of the sample, which has over 95,000 clones, over 60% seen once. The CDR3 contains 17 residues. Trimming cost V 0 bases and J 6 bases; bases outside gene matches: 9. Germline V gene data show CDR1 as LGHNA and CDR2 as YNFKEQ. These data are taken from a study of cytomegalovirus exposure and HLA in healthy donors. The receptor was derived from a female donor in good health and CMV-seronegative. The chain employs TRBV4-2 and TRBJ2-1, with 9 nucleotides matching TRBD2. The sequencing input was PBMCs. CDR3 amino acids: CASSQDGASGDFNEQFF. The CDR3 nucleotides read TGTGCCAGCAGCCAAGATGGGGCTAGCGGGGATTTCAATGAGCAGTTCTTC.